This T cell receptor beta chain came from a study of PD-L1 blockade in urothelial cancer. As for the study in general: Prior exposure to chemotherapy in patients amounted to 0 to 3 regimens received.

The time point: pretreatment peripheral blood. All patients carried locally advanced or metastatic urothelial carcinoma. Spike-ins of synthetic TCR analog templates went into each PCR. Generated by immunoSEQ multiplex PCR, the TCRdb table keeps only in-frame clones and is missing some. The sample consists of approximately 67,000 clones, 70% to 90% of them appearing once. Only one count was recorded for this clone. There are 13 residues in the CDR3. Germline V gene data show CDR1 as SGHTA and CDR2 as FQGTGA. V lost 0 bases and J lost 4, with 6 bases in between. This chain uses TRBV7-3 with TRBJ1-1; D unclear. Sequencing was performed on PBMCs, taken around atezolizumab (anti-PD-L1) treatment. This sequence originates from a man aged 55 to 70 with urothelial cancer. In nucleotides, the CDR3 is TGTGCCAGCAGCTTAACCCTCAGCACTGAAGCTTTCTTT. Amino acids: CASSLTLSTEAFF.